These 21 T cell receptor beta chains originate from one sample sequenced in a study of spatial heterogeneity in lung cancer. Study-level results: Mutation tallies in tumors tracked expanded intratumoral alpha and beta TCR counts.

Time point denoted: sample taken at primary tumor resection. TCRdb analysed the 5' RACE reads with MiXCR anew, one entry per CDR3 protein. This sample yields approximately 9,000 distinct CDR3 sequences, of which roughly 4.5% are seen a single time; around 10% belongs to the top ten. Their antigen targets remain unknown. The sequencing here drew on lung tumor tissue, taken at surgery. Source of these receptors: a female donor with early-stage non-small cell lung cancer.

This clonotype was picked up a small number of times. CDR3 in DNA: TGTGCCAGCAGTCCCGGTGGGGGATACTCTGGGGCCAACGTCCTGACTTTC. Encoded protein: CASSPGGGYSGANVLTF. The chain recombines TRBV12-3 or TRBV12-4 with TRBJ2-6; either TRBD1 or TRBD2 may fit D (5 bases each). Trimming stripped 5 bases from V and 0 bases from J, with 14 bases between. This CDR3 has 17 residues.

For this clonotype: A junction end diverges from the germline sequence, so it may reflect a read error. This chain joins TRBV7-7 and TRBJ2-1, with D possibly being TRBD2 (6 bases). Germline V CDR1 and CDR2: SSHAT, FNYEAQ (reference sequence). This CDR3 region has 13 residues. CDR3 bases: TGTGCTAGCAGCTCGACTAGTTACGATGAGCAGTTCTTC. The encoded protein is CASSSTSYDEQFF.

This clonotype is classed as medium-sized. The V gene is TRBV20-1, the J gene TRBJ1-5; D ambiguous. Trimming pared 5 bases from V and 1 base from J, leaving 9 bases between. The CDR3 runs 13 residues. Germline V gene sequence: CDR1 DFQATT, CDR2 SNEGSKA (reference sequence). The CDR3 spells CSAAGMSNQPQHF. CDR3 nucleotide sequence: TGCAGTGCTGCGGGGATGAGCAATCAGCCCCAGCATTTT.

This clonotype was observed at least ten times. V is TRBV4-1 and J is TRBJ2-2; D may be TRBD1 (5 bases). V was cut by 6 bases and J by 2 bases, with 10 bases left in between. This CDR3 contains 14 residues. Looked up from germline, CDR1 is MGHRA and CDR2 is YSYEKL. For the CDR3, the DNA is TGCGCCAGCAGTTATCAGGGCAACACCGGGGAGCTGTTTTTT. Translation: CASSYQGNTGELFF.

This clonotype was found many times. The genes are TRBV7-3 and TRBJ2-1; no definite D call. The CDR3 is made up of 16 amino acids. V dropped 1 base and J dropped 1 base, with 11 bases sitting between them. Looked up from germline, CDR1 is SGHTA and CDR2 is FQGTGA. The CDR3 sequence: CASSLIGYGSYNEQFF. The CDR3 DNA sequence: TGTGCCAGCAGCTTAATCGGGTACGGTTCCTACAATGAGCAGTTCTTC.

This clonotype showed up many times. The CDR3 bases are TGTGCCAGCAGGATCCGCGGGACAGTTAGCACAGATACGCAGTATTTT. Its translation is CASRIRGTVSTDTQYF. The chain carries TRBV6-1 and TRBJ2-3, with D possibly matching TRBD1 (7 bases). The CDR3 spans 16 residues. Trimming took 6 bases from V and 0 from J, leaving 16 bases between them. Germline CDR1 is MNHNS and CDR2 is SASEGT.

This clonotype was counted a few times. This rearrangement joins TRBV28 to TRBJ2-1; TRBD2 matches 9 bases. The CDR3 length is 15 residues. The ends lost 6 bases at V and 12 bases at J; junction bases unmatched: 15. The germline CDR1 and CDR2 sequences are MDHEN and SYDVKM. The CDR3 sequence: CASRRTNLAGVGQFF. The DNA of the CDR3 is TGTGCCAGCAGGCGTACTAATTTAGCGGGAGTGGGGCAGTTCTTC. The entire variable domain, with the rest obtained from reference TRBV28 and TRBJ2-1, is as follows: DVKVTQSSRYLVKRTGEKVFLECVQDMDHENMFWYRQDPGLGLRLIYFSYDVKMKEKGDIPEGYSVSREKKERFSLILESASTNQTSMYLCASRRTNLAGVGQFFGPGTRLTVL.

In its sample, this clonotype was seen a few times. This sequence joins TRBV7-3 and TRBJ2-3; TRBD2 matches at 9 bases. The CDR3 is 16 residues long. In germline, CDR1 is SGHTA, CDR2 FQGTGA. Unmatched junction bases numbered 10, after V lost 6 bases and J lost 3 bases. CDR3 loop: CASSRAGLAGTDTQYF. The CDR3 DNA sequence: TGTGCCAGCAGTCGCGCGGGGCTAGCGGGAACAGATACGCAGTATTTT. Full variable domain (remainder filled in from reference TRBV7-3 and TRBJ2-3): GAGVSQTPSNKVTEKGKYVELRCDPISGHTALYWYRQSLGQGPEFLIYFQGTGAADDSGLPNDRFFAVRPEGSVSTLKIQRTERGDSAVYLCASSRAGLAGTDTQYFGPGTRLTVL.

Within the sample, this clonotype is medium-sized. The chain carries TRBV5-1 and TRBJ2-7, with 8 nucleotides matching TRBD1. Trimming took 5 bases from V and 2 from J; bases not matched to a gene: 12. This CDR3 contains 16 residues. The V gene's germline CDR1 is SGHRS and CDR2 YFSETQ. CDR3 residues: CASSGQGGVPPYEQYF. DNA for the CDR3: TGCGCCAGCAGTGGACAGGGAGGAGTACCACCCTACGAGCAGTACTTC.

In this sample, this clonotype turned up a few times. This chain connects TRBV4-1 to TRBJ1-3; no clear D gene. V lost 0 bases, J lost 0 bases, and 3 bases lay in between. The CDR3 length is 14 residues. CDR1 and CDR2 (germline): MGHRA, YSYEKL. CDR3 in DNA: TGCGCCAGCAGCCAAGAAACCTCTGGAAACACCATATATTTT. Its protein is CASSQETSGNTIYF.

This clonotype turned up a few times. The genes are TRBV6-5 and TRBJ2-7, with 10 bases that match TRBD2. This CDR3 is built from 17 residues. With V trimmed by 4 bases and J by 6 bases, 15 bases remained unmatched. The V gene's germline CDR1 is MNHEY and CDR2 SVGAGI. The CDR3 DNA is TGTGCCAGCAGTTCTCAAACCCTAGCGGGAGTGTCCCGCGAGCAGTACTTC. It encodes CASSSQTLAGVSREQYF.

On this clonotype itself: A read error is possible here, since a much larger clone lies one base away. The chain carries TRBV29-1 and TRBJ2-1; D is possibly TRBD2 (6 bases). With 3 bases removed from V and 10 bases from J, the gap between germline ends came to 22 bases. The CDR3 loop spans 15 amino acids. Germline-derived CDR1 and CDR2 are SQVTM and ANQGSEA. CDR3 protein: CSVEGGATAAYEQFF. The CDR3 region has the DNA TGCAGCGTTGAGGGGGGTGCGACTGCCGCCTACGAGCAGTTCTTC.

This clonotype was seen ten or more times. The gene calls are TRBV12-3 or TRBV12-4 and TRBJ2-2; maybe TRBD1 (6 bases). V lost 7 bases and J 5 bases, leaving 14 bases between the germline ends. The CDR3 has 14 residues. This chain's CDR3 is CASNPTGVTGELFF. The CDR3 bases are TGTGCCAGCAATCCGACAGGAGTAACCGGGGAGCTGTTTTTT.

This clonotype was counted at least ten times. This rearrangement joins TRBV20-1 to TRBJ2-1; D gene uncertain. V lost 8 bases and J lost 4, with 21 bases in between. The CDR3 has 15 amino acids. Looked up from germline, CDR1 is DFQATT and CDR2 is SNEGSKA (reference sequence). In nucleotides, the CDR3 is TGCAGTCCCCGTCGACCCAGCCAGAGATACAATGAGCAGTTCTTC. Amino acid sequence: CSPRRPSQRYNEQFF.

This clonotype was observed many times. This chain connects TRBV12-3 or TRBV12-4 to TRBJ2-3; 8 bases are shared with TRBD2. The CDR3 is made up of 15 amino acids. The trim removed 5 bases at V and 3 bases at J, leaving 7 bases unmatched. The CDR3 nucleotides read TGTGCCAGCAGTGAAGCGGGAGCGGGAACAGATACGCAGTATTTT. It encodes CASSEAGAGTDTQYF.

This clonotype was observed a handful of times. V and J are TRBV12-3 or TRBV12-4 and TRBJ1-2; D is undetermined. The CDR3 sequence is 12 residues long. The ends were cut back, 6 bases at V and 8 bases at J, with 13 bases in the middle. DNA for the CDR3: TGTGCCAGCAGCCTAGGACCGGGAGGCTACACCTTC. This translates into CASSLGPGGYTF.

This clonotype was counted only a few times. The gene calls are TRBV7-3 and TRBJ2-1, with TRBD2 matching 14 bases. CDR1 and CDR2 from the germline V gene are SGHTA and FQGTGA. With V trimmed by 8 bases and J by 7 bases, 10 bases remained unmatched. CDR3 length equals 16 residues. Here the CDR3 reads CASGKGLAGVRNEQFF. The CDR3 DNA sequence: TGTGCCAGCGGCAAGGGACTAGCGGGAGTGAGGAATGAGCAGTTCTTC.

By share, this clonotype counts as medium-sized. The chain couples TRBV9 to TRBJ2-4, with D perhaps given as TRBD1 or TRBD2 (5 bases each). The V gene's germline CDR1 is SGDLS and CDR2 YYNGEE. The germline V and J ends were trimmed by 0 bases and 2 bases, with 6 bases remaining between them. There are 14 residues in the CDR3. CDR3 nucleotide sequence: TGTGCCAGCAGCGTAGGGGGGTCCAAAAACATTCAGTACTTC. Protein sequence: CASSVGGSKNIQYF.

This clonotype occurred many times. The chain carries TRBV13 and TRBJ1-5, with 12 bases matching TRBD1. The V segment lost 5 bases and the J segment 0 bases; nucleotides outside the gene matches: 8. Germline-derived CDR1 and CDR2 are PRHDT and FYEKMQ (reference sequence). The CDR3 is 18 residues long. The CDR3 here is CASSIRDRGRYSNQPQHF. In DNA form, the CDR3 reads TGTGCCAGCAGCATTCGGGACAGGGGGCGTTATAGCAATCAGCCCCAGCATTTT.

CDR3 DNA: TGTGCCAGCACCCTGGGGGACAGGGGTTTCTATGGCTACACCTTC. Protein: CASTLGDRGFYGYTF. The V gene is TRBV6-1, the J gene TRBJ1-2; TRBD1 matches at 10 bases. The CDR3 loop spans 15 amino acids. With V trimmed by 7 bases and J by 4 bases, 9 bases remained unmatched. CDR1 is MNHNS, CDR2 SASEGT, per germline.

At least ten counts were recorded for this clonotype. The chain joins TRBV18 to TRBJ2-1, with TRBD2 matching 8 bases. Germline-derived CDR1 and CDR2 are KGHSH and LQKENI. This CDR3 region has 16 residues. Trimming cost V 5 bases and J 1 base; bases outside gene matches: 7. CDR3 amino acids: CASSGVGGASYNEQFF. The CDR3, as DNA: TGTGCCAGCTCAGGCGTCGGGGGGGCATCCTACAATGAGCAGTTCTTC.